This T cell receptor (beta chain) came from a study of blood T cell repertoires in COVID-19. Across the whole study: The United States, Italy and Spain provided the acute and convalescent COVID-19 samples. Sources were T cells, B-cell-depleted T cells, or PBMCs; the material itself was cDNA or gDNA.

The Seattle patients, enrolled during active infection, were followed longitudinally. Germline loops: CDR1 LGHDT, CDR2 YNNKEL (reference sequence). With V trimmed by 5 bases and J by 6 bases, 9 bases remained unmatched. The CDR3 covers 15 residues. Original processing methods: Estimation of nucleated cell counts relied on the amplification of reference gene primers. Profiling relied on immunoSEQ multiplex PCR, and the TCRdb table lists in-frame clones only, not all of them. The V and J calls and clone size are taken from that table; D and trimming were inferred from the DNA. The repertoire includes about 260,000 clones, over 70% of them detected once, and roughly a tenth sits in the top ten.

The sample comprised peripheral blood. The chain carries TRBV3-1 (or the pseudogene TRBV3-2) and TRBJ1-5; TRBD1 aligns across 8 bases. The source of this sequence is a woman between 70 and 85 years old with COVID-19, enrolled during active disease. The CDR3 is CASSSLQGGGQPQHF. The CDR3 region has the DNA TGTGCCAGCAGCTCCTTACAGGGGGGAGGTCAGCCCCAGCATTTT.